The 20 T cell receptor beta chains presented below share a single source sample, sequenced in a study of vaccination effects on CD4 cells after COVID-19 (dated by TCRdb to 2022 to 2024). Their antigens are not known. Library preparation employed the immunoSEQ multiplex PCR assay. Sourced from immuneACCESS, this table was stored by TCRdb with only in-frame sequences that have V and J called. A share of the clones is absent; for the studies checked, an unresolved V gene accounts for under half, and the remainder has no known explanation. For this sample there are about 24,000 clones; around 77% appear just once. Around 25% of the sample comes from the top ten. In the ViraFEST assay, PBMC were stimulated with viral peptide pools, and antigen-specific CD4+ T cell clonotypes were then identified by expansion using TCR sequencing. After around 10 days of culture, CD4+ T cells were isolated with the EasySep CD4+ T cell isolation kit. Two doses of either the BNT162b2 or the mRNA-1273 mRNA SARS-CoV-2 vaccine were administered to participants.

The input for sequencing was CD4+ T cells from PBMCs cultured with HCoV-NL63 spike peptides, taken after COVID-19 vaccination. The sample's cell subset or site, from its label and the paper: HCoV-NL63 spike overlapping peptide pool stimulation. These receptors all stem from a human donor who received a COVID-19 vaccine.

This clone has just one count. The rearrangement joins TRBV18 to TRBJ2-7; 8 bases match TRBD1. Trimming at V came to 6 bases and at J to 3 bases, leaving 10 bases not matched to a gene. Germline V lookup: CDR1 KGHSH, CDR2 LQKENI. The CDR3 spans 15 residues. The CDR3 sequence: CASSSGQGRNYEQYF. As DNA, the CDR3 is TGTGCCAGCTCGTCAGGACAGGGACGGAACTACGAGCAGTACTTC.

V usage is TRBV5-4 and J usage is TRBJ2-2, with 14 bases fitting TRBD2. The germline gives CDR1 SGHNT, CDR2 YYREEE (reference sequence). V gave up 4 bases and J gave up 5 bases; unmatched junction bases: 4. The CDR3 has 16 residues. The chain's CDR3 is CASSEGLAGETGELFF. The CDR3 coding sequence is TGTGCCAGCAGCGAGGGACTAGCGGGAGAAACCGGGGAGCTGTTTTTT.

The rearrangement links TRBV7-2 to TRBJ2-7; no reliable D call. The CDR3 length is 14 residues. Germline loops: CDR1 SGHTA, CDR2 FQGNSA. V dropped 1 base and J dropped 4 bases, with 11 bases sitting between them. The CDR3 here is CASSLDPAPYEQYF. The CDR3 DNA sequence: TGTGCCAGCAGCTTAGATCCAGCCCCATACGAGCAGTACTTC.

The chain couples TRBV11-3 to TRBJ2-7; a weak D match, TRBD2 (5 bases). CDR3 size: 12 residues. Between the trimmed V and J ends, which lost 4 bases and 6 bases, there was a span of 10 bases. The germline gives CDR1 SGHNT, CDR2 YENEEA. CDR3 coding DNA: TGTGCCAGCAGCTATTTTGGAGGCGAGCAGTACTTC. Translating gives CASSYFGGEQYF.

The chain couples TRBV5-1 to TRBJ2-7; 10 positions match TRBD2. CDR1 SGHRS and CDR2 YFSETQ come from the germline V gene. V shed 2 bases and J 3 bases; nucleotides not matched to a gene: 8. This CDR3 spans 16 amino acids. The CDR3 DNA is TGCGCCAGCAGCTTCTCTAGCGGGAGCCCCAGCTACGAGCAGTACTTC. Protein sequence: CASSFSSGSPSYEQYF.

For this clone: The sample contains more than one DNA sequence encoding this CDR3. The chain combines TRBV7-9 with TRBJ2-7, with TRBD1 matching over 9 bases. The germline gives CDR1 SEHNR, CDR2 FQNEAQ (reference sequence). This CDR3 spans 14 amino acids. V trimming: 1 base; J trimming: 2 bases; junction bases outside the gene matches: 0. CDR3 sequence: CASSLGTGAYEQYF. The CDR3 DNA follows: TGTGCCAGCAGCTTAGGGACAGGGGCCTACGAGCAGTACTTC.

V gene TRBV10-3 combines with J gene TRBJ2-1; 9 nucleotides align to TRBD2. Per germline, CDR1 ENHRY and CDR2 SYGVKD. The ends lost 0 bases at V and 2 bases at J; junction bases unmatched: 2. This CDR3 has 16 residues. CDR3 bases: TGTGCCATCAGTGAGTCAGGCGGGGGGGCCTACAATGAGCAGTTCTTC. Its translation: CAISESGGGAYNEQFF.

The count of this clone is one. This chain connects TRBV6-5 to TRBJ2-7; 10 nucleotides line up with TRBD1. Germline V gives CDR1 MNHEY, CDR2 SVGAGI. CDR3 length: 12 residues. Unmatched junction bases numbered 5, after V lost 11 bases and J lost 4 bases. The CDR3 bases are TGTGCCGGACAGGGGGGTAATTACGAGCAGTACTTC. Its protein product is CAGQGGNYEQYF.

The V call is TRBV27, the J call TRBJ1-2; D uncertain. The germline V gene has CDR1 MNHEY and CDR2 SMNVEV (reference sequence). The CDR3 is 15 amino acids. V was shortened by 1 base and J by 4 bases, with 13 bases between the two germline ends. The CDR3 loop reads CASSLFDREAYGYTF. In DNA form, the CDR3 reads TGTGCCAGCAGTTTATTTGATCGGGAAGCCTATGGCTACACCTTC.

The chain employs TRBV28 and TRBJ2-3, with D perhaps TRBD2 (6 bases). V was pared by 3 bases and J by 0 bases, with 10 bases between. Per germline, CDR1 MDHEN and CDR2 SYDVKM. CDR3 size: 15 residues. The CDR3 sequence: CASSFLGLSTDTQYF. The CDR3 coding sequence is TGTGCCAGCAGTTTTTTGGGACTCAGCACAGATACGCAGTATTTT.

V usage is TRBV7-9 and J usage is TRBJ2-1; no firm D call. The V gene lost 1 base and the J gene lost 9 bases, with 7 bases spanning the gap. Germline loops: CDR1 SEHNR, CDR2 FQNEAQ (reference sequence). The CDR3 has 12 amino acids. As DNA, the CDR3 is TGTGCCAGCAGCTTAGTTTATGGTGAGCAGTTCTTC. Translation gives CASSLVYGEQFF. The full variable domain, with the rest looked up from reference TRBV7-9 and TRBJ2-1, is DTGVSQNPRHKITKRGQNVTFRCDPISEHNRLYWYRQTLGQGPEFLTYFQNEAQLEKSRLLSDRFSAERPKGSFSTLEIQRTEQGDSAMYLCASSLVYGEQFFGPGTRLTVL.

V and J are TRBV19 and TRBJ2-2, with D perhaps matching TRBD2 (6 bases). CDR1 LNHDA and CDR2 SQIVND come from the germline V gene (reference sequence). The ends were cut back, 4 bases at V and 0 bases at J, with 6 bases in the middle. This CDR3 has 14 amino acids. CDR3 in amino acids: CASSSGANTGELFF. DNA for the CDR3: TGTGCCAGTAGTAGCGGGGCGAACACCGGGGAGCTGTTTTTT. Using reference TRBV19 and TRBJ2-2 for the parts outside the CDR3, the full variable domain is DGGITQSPKYLFRKEGQNVTLSCEQNLNHDAMYWYRQDPGQGLRLIYYSQIVNDFQKGDIAEGYSVSREKKESFPLTVTSAQKNPTAFYLCASSSGANTGELFFGEGSRLTVL.

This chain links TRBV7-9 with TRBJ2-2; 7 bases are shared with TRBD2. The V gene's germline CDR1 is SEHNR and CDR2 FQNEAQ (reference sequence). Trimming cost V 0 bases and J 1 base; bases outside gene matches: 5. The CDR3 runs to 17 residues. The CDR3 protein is CASSLAYLAVNTGELFF. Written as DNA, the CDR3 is TGTGCCAGCAGCTTAGCGTACCTAGCGGTGAACACCGGGGAGCTGTTTTTT.

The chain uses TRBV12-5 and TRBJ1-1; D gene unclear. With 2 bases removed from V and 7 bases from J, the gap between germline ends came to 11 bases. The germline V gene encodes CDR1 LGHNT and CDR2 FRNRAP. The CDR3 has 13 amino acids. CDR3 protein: CASGLSTALEAFF. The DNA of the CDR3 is TGTGCTAGTGGTTTGAGCACAGCCCTTGAAGCTTTCTTT.

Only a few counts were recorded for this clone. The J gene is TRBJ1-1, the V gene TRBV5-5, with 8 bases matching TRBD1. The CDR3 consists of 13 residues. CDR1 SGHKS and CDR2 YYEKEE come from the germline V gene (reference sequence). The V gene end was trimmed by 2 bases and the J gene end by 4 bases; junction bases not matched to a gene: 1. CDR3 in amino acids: CASSFGQGTEAFF. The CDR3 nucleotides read TGTGCCAGCAGCTTTGGACAGGGCACTGAAGCTTTCTTT.

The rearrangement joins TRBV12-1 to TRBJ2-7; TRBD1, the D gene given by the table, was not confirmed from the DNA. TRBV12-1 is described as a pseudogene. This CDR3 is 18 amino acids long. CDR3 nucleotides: TGTGCCAGCAGCTTTGCCCCGTCCATGGGGAAGGGGTCCTACGAGCAGTACTTC. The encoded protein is CASSFAPSMGKGSYEQYF.

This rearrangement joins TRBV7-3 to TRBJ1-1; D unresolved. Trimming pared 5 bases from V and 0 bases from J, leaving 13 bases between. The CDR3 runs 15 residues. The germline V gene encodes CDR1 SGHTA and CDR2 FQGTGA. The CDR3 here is CASSLNPLMNTEAFF. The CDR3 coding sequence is TGTGCCAGCAGCCTGAACCCCTTGATGAACACTGAAGCTTTCTTT.

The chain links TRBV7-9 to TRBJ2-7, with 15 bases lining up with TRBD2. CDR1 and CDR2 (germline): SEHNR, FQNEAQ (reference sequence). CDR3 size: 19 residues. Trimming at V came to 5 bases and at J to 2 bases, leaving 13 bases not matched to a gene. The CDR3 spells CASSPSPGLAGGLPYEQYF. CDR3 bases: TGTGCCAGCAGCCCCTCGCCAGGACTAGCGGGAGGGCTTCCCTACGAGCAGTACTTC. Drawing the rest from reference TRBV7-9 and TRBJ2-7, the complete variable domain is DTGVSQNPRHKITKRGQNVTFRCDPISEHNRLYWYRQTLGQGPEFLTYFQNEAQLEKSRLLSDRFSAERPKGSFSTLEIQRTEQGDSAMYLCASSPSPGLAGGLPYEQYFGPGTRLTVT.

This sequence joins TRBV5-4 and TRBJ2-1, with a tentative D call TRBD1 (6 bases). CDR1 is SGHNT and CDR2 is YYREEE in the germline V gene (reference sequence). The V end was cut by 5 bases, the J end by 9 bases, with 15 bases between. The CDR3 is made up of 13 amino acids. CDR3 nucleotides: TGTGCCAGCAGTACTTTACAGGGAAGTGAGCAGTTCTTC. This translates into CASSTLQGSEQFF.

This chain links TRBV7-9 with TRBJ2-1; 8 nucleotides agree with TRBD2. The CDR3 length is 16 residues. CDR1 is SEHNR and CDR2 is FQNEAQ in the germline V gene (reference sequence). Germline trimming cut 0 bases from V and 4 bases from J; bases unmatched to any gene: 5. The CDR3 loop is CASSLARGAGYNEQFF. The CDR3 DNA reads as TGTGCCAGCAGCTTAGCGCGGGGGGCTGGGTACAATGAGCAGTTCTTC.